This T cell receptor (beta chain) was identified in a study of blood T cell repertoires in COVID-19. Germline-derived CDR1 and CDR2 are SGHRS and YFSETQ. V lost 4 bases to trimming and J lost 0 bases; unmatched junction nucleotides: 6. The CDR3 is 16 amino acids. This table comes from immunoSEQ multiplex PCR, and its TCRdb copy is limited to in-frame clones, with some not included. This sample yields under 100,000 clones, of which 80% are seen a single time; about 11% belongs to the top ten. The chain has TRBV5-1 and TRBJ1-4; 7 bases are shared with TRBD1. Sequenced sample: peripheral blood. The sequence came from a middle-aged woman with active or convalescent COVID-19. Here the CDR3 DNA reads TGCGCCAGCAGCGGGGGACAGCTGGCAACTAATGAAAAACTGTTTTTT. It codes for CASSGGQLATNEKLFF.